This entry features one T cell receptor (beta chain) sequence. It lacks a known antigen. Its ends do not fully match the called genes, so a read error is possible. This entry comes from a study of blood T cell repertoires in COVID-19 (dated by TCRdb to 2020 to 2021). For context, the study as a whole: The collaborator samples originated in the United States, Italy and Spain and spanned the acute and convalescent phases of COVID-19. The prospective study material was composed of cDNA or gDNA derived from T cells, B-cell-depleted T cells, or PBMCs. The sample metadata nearly always contained a de-identified subject ID, COVID-19 status, age in years and sex. HLA class I and class II types, where available, came from metadata supplied by the sample provider rather than from assay-based typing. The repertoires were made available in a free public database intended to serve as a resource for research on the immune response to SARS-CoV-2. The dataset comprised deeply sampled blood TCRbeta repertoires from subjects exposed to, actively infected with, or recovered from COVID-19. The samples were drawn from the first 160 participants of the ongoing ImmuneRACE study and from 1,254 subjects provided by 6 global collaborators. Paper-wide results and their limitations: The amount of clinical and demographic metadata varied by source and participant and was provided uncurated.

Each collaborating institution followed its own protocols to collect whole blood in K2EDTA tubes. Collaborator samples were shipped for TCRbeta analysis as frozen whole blood, isolated PBMCs, or DNA extracted from either sample type. TCRbeta CDR3 regions were amplified from genomic DNA using the immunoSEQ Assay, a bias-controlled multiplex PCR. As for the original processing: Within the assay, amplification of reference gene primers was used to estimate how many nucleated cells each sample contained. To quantify the absolute abundance of each unique TCRbeta CDR3 rearrangement, sequence reads were collapsed and filtered. For each sample, productive Simpson clonality was calculated as the square root of Simpson's diversity index over productive rearrangements. This immuneACCESS table, as held by TCRdb, lists in-frame sequences with V and J called but not all clones. Of the missing ones, under half trace to an unresolved V gene in checked studies; the others have no known cause. V, J and clone size were drawn from that table, and D and trimming were deduced from the DNA. This sample comprises about 120,000 clones, approximately 82% of them detected only once. Of the sample, under 3% falls within the top ten clones.

The receptor comes from a man aged 30 to 45 with acute or convalescent COVID-19. Sample: peripheral blood.

Read as DNA, the sequence is TGTGCTAGCAGCTTGGCGGGTCTAGAGACCCAGTACTTC. This translates into CASSLAGLETQYF. The chain joins TRBV7-7 to TRBJ2-5, and possibly TRBD2, on 5 matching bases. The CDR3, from cysteine to phenylalanine, totals 13 residues. This entry keeps only the CDR3 DNA: 39 bases, framed from base 1. The germline V gene (reference sequence) specifies SSHAT as CDR1 and FNYEAQ as CDR2.